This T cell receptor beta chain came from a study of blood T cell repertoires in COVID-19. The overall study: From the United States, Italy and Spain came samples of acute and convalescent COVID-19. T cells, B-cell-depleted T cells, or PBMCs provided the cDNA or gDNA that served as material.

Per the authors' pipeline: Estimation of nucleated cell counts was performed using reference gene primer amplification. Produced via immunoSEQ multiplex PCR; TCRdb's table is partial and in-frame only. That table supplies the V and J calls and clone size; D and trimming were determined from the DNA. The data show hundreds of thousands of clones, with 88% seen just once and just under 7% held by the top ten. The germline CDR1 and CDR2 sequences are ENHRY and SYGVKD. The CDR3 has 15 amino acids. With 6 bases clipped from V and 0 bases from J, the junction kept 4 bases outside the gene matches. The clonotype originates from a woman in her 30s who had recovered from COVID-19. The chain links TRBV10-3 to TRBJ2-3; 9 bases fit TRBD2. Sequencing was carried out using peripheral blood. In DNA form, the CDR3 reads TGTGCCATCAGGGGCGGGGGGGCCAGCACAGATACGCAGTATTTT. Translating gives CAIRGGGASTDTQYF.